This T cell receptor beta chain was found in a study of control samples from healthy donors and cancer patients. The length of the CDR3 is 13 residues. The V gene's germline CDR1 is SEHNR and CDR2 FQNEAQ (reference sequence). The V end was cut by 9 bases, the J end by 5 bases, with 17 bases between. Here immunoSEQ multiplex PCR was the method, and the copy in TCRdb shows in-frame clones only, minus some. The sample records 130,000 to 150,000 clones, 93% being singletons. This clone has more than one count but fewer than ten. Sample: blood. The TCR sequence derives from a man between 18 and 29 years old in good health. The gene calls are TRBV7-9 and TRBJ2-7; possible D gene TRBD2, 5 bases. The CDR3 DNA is TGTGCCAGTAGGGTACTAGGCGAAGACGAGCAGTACTTC. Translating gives CASRVLGEDEQYF.